The 8 T cell receptor beta chains reported below all come from one sample, sequenced in a study of T cell clonotyping in hematopoietic cell transplantation. This table comes from immunoSEQ multiplex PCR, and its TCRdb copy is limited to in-frame clones, with some not included. Here the sample spans some 6,300 clones, around 80% being singletons. The sample was peripheral blood mononuclear cells, taken 180 days after allogeneic stem cell transplant. These receptors were collected from a male patient aged 70 to 80 who had an allogeneic stem cell transplant from an unrelated donor, so T cells may come from the graft donor. Some clones in this sample may be carry-over from other donors' samples.

This sequence joins TRBV19 and TRBJ2-1, with a possible D match to TRBD2 (5 bases). Trimming took 5 bases from V and 13 from J, leaving 21 bases between them. CDR3 length: 14 residues. Per the germline V gene, CDR1 is LNHDA and CDR2 is SQIVND (reference sequence). In DNA, the CDR3 is TGTGCCAGTAGTCTGCGTTGGGCTGGCGGGCACCAGTTCTTC. The encoded protein is CASSLRWAGGHQFF.

This clone is medium-sized (0.01 to 0.1%). The rearrangement uses TRBV29-1 and TRBJ1-2; D is possibly TRBD1 (6 bases). V was clipped by 6 bases and J by 6 bases, with 23 bases between them. The CDR3 is 15 residues long. Germline V lookup: CDR1 SQVTM, CDR2 ANQGSEA. The CDR3 spells CSVFVPGDRENGYTF. CDR3 coding DNA: TGCAGCGTCTTCGTTCCAGGGGATCGGGAGAATGGCTACACCTTC.

The V and J genes are TRBV10-3 and TRBJ1-2, with D perhaps matching TRBD1 (5 bases). V dropped 0 bases and J dropped 7 bases, with 12 bases sitting between them. Germline loops: CDR1 ENHRY, CDR2 SYGVKD. This CDR3 comprises 14 residues. CDR3 coding DNA: TGTGCCATCAGTGAGTCTGGCACCGGGGGTGGCTACACCTTC. Translation gives CAISESGTGGGYTF.

This chain connects TRBV6-1 to TRBJ2-2; 7 bases line up with TRBD1. The germline CDR1 and CDR2 sequences are MNHNS and SASEGT. V lost 4 bases, J lost 2 bases, and 7 bases stayed unmatched. This CDR3 contains 16 residues. CDR3 nucleotide sequence: TGTGCCAGCAGTGGAACAGGGGTGTTAAACACCGGGGAGCTGTTTTTT. Amino acids: CASSGTGVLNTGELFF.

The chain couples TRBV7-2 to TRBJ2-3; 9 bases are a match to TRBD2. This CDR3 comprises 16 residues. The germline V gene encodes CDR1 SGHTA and CDR2 FQGNSA. Trimming cost V 1 base and J 1 base; bases outside gene matches: 3. This CDR3 reads CASSLGPSGGTDTQYF. CDR3 DNA sequence: TGTGCCAGCAGCTTAGGGCCTAGCGGGGGCACAGATACGCAGTATTTT.

The V and J genes are TRBV2 and TRBJ2-1; D ambiguous. CDR1 and CDR2 from the germline V gene are SNHLY and FYNNEI. The CDR3 is 11 residues long. Trimming cost V 6 bases and J 0 bases, with 0 bases left between them. The CDR3 nucleotides are TGTGCCAGCAGCTCCTACAATGAGCAGTTCTTC. Protein product: CASSSYNEQFF.

CDR3 DNA sequence: TGCGCCAGCAGCACCGGGACTACCGCGGAGGGGGGAACCGGGGAGCTGTTTTTT. Amino acid sequence: CASSTGTTAEGGTGELFF. V usage is TRBV5-1 and J usage is TRBJ2-2; the D gene is possibly TRBD2 (7 bases). V was shortened by 4 bases and J by 5 bases, with 24 bases between the two germline ends. Germline CDR1 and CDR2: SGHRS and YFSETQ. The CDR3 is 18 amino acids. The whole variable domain, filled in from reference TRBV5-1 and TRBJ2-2, reads KAGVTQTPRYLIKTRGQQVTLSCSPISGHRSVSWYQQTPGQGLQFLFEYFSETQRNKGNFPGRFSGRQFSNSRSEMNVSTLELGDSALYLCASSTGTTAEGGTGELFFGEGSRLTVL.

This chain joins TRBV5-4 and TRBJ2-2; D unclear. Trimming removed 0 bases from V and 4 bases from J, with 7 bases in between. The germline V gene has CDR1 SGHNT and CDR2 YYREEE (reference sequence). The length of the CDR3 is 14 residues. The CDR3 here is CASSLVTGTGELFF. The CDR3 region has the DNA TGTGCCAGCAGCTTGGTGACGGGCACCGGGGAGCTGTTTTTT.